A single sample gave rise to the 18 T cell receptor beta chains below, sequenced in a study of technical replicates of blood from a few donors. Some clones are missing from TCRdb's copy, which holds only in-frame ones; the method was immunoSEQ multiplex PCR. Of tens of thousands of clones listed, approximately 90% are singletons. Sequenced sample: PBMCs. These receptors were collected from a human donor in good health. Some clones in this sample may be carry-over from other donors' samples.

This chain's CDR3 is CASSNPGQVLGANVLTF. As DNA, the CDR3 is TGTGCCAGCAGCAATCCGGGACAGGTTCTTGGGGCCAACGTCCTGACTTTC. The genes are TRBV9 and TRBJ2-6; 8 nucleotides match TRBD1. The length of the CDR3 is 17 residues. Losses at the gene ends were 4 bases for V and 3 bases for J; bases not matched to a gene: 9. The germline V gene encodes CDR1 SGDLS and CDR2 YYNGEE.

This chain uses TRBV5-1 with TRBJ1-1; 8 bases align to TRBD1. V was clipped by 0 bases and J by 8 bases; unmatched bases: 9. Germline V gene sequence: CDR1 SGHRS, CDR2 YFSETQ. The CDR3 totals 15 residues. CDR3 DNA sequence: TGCGCCAGCAGCTTGGGGACAGGGCTGAACGAGGAAGCTTTCTTT. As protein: CASSLGTGLNEEAFF. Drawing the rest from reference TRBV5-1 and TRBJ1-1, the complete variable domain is KAGVTQTPRYLIKTRGQQVTLSCSPISGHRSVSWYQQTPGQGLQFLFEYFSETQRNKGNFPGRFSGRQFSNSRSEMNVSTLELGDSALYLCASSLGTGLNEEAFFGQGTRLTVV.

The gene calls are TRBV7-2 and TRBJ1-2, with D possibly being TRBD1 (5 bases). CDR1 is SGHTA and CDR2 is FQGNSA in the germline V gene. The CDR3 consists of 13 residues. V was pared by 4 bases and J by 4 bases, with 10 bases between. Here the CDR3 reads CASSYGQVYGYTF. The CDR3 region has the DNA TGTGCCAGCAGCTACGGACAAGTCTATGGCTACACCTTC.

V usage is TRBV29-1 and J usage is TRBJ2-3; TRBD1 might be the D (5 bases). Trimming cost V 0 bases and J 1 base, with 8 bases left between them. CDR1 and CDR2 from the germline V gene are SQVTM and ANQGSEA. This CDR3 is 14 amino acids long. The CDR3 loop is CSVEEGRGTDTQYF. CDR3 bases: TGCAGCGTTGAAGAGGGCAGGGGCACAGATACGCAGTATTTT.

The DNA of the CDR3 is TGTGCTAGTGGGCAAGTGGCGGAAGAGACCCAGTACTTC. Translation: CASGQVAEETQYF. The chain employs TRBV12-5 and TRBJ2-5, with unresolved D. V was cut by 6 bases and J by 3 bases, with 11 bases left in between. This CDR3 has 13 residues. CDR1 is LGHNT and CDR2 is FRNRAP in the germline V gene. Full variable domain (rest looked up from reference TRBV12-5 and TRBJ2-5): DARVTQTPRHKVTEMGQEVTMRCQPILGHNTVFWYRQTMMQGLELLAYFRNRAPLDDSGMPKDRFSAEMPDATLATLKIQPSEPRDSAVYFCASGQVAEETQYFGPGTRLLVL.

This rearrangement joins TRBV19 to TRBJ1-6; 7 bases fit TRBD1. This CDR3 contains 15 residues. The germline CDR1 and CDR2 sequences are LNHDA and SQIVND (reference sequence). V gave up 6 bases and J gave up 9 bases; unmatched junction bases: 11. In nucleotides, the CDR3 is TGTGCCAGTAGGACAGGGCGCTATGATTCTTCACCCCTCCACTTT. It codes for CASRTGRYDSSPLHF.

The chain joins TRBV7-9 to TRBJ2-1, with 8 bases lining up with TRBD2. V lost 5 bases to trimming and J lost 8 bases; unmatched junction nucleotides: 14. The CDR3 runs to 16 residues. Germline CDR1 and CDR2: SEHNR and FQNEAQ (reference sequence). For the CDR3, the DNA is TGTGCCAGCAGCCATAACCTAGCGGGCCCCTGGGATGAGCAGTTCTTC. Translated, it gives CASSHNLAGPWDEQFF.

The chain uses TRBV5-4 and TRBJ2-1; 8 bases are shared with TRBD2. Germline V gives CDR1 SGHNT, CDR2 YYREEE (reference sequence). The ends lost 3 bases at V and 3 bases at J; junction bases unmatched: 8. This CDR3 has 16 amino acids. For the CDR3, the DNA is TGTGCCAGCAGCTCAGACGGGAGGGCCCTCTACAATGAGCAGTTCTTC. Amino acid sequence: CASSSDGRALYNEQFF.

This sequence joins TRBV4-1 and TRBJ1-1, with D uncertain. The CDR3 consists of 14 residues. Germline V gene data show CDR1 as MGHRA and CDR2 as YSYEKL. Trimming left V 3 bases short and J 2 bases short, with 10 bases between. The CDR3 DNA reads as TGCGCCAGCAGCCACCCAGGCAGAAACACTGAAGCTTTCTTT. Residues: CASSHPGRNTEAFF.

The CDR3 spells CASSRGRTSGELFF. CDR3 DNA: TGTGCCAGCAGCCGAGGCAGAACCTCCGGGGAGCTGTTTTTT. The chain carries TRBV7-2 and TRBJ2-2; D is ambiguous. CDR3 length equals 14 residues. The germline V gene encodes CDR1 SGHTA and CDR2 FQGNSA. The ends were cut back, 5 bases at V and 6 bases at J, with 13 bases in the middle.

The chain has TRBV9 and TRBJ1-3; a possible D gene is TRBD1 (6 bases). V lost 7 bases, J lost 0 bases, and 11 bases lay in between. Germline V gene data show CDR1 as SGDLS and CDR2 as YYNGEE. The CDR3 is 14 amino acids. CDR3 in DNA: TGTGCCAGCGGGACATCTCACTCTGGAAACACCATATATTTT. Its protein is CASGTSHSGNTIYF.

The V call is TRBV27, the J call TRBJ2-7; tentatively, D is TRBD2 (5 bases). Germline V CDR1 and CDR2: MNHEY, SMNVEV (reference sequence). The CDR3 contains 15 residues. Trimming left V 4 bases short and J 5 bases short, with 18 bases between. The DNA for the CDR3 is TGTGCCAGCAGTTCAAGACCGGACTCGACCAACGAGCAGTACTTC. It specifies CASSSRPDSTNEQYF.

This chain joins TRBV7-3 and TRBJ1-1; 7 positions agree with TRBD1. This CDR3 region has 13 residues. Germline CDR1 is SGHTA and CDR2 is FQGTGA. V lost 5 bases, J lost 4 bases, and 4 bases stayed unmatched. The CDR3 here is CASSPTGTTEAFF. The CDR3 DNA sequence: TGTGCCAGCAGCCCGACAGGGACCACTGAAGCTTTCTTT. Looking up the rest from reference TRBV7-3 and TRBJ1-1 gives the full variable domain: GAGVSQTPSNKVTEKGKYVELRCDPISGHTALYWYRQSLGQGPEFLIYFQGTGAADDSGLPNDRFFAVRPEGSVSTLKIQRTERGDSAVYLCASSPTGTTEAFFGQGTRLTVV.

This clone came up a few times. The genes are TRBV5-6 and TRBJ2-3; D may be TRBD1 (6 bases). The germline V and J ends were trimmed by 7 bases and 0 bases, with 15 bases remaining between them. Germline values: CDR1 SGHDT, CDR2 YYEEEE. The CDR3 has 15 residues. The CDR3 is CASLDGTLSTDTQYF. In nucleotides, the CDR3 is TGTGCCAGCCTGGACGGGACACTTAGCACAGATACGCAGTATTTT.

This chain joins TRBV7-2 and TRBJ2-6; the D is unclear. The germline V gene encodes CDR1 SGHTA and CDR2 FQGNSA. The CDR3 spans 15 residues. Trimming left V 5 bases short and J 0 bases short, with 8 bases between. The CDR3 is CASSPPSSGANVLTF. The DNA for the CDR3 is TGTGCCAGCAGCCCCCCCAGCTCTGGGGCCAACGTCCTGACTTTC.

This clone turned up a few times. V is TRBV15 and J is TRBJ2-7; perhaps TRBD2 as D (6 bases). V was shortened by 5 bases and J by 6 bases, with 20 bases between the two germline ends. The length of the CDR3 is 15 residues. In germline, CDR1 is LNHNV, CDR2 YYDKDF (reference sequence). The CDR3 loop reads CATSEGWPLGGEQYF. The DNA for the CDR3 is TGTGCCACCAGCGAAGGGTGGCCCCTCGGGGGCGAGCAGTACTTC. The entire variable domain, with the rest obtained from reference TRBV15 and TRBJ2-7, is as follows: DAMVIQNPRYQVTQFGKPVTLSCSQTLNHNVMYWYQQKSSQAPKLLFHYYDKDFNNEADTPDNFQSRRPNTSFCFLDIRSPGLGDTAMYLCATSEGWPLGGEQYFGPGTRLTVT.

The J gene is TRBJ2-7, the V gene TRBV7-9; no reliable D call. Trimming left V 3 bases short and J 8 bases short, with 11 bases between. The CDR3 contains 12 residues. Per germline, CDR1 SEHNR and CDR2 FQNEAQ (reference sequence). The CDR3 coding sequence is TGTGCCAGCAGCTTCCCTGACACCAAGCAGTACTTC. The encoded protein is CASSFPDTKQYF.

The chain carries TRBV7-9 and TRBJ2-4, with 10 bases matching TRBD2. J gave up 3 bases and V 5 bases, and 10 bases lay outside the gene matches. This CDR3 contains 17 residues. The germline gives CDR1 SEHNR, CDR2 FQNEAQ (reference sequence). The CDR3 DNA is TGTGCCAGCAGCCCAGCCGGGACTAGCGTTGGCAAAAACATTCAGTACTTC. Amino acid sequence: CASSPAGTSVGKNIQYF.